Presented here are 11 T cell receptor beta chains from one specimen sequenced in a study of cytomegalovirus exposure and HLA in healthy donors. The study ran its PCR with 60 Vbeta and 13 Jbeta primers. Data came from immunoSEQ multiplex PCR; TCRdb stores just in-frame clones and leaves some out. The profile covers more than 200,000 clones, with roughly four fifths appearing a single time and 1.3% to 1.5% taken by the ten largest. Sequenced material: PBMCs. The receptor set was obtained from a girl aged 5 to 17 in good health and CMV-seronegative.

This chain uses TRBV9 with TRBJ2-1, with D uncertain. The V end lost 0 bases, the J end lost 7 bases, and 5 bases lay between the germline ends. Per germline, CDR1 SGDLS and CDR2 YYNGEE. The CDR3 sequence is 12 residues long. CDR3 in DNA: TGTGCCAGCAGCGTAGTCCAAAATGAGCAGTTCTTC. Amino acid sequence: CASSVVQNEQFF. Based on the CDR3 plus reference TRBV9 and TRBJ2-1, the full variable domain is DSGVTQTPKHLITATGQRVTLRCSPRSGDLSVYWYQQSLDQGLQFLIQYYNGEERAKGNILERFSAQQFPDLHSELNLSSLELGDSALYFCASSVVQNEQFFGPGTRLTVL.

V usage is TRBV14 and J usage is TRBJ2-1; 12 nucleotides match TRBD2. V was clipped by 0 bases and J by 10 bases; unmatched bases: 4. Germline CDR1 reads SGHDN; CDR2 reads FVKESK. The CDR3 runs 15 residues. The CDR3 region is CASSQDLAGGREQFF. CDR3 nucleotides: TGTGCCAGCAGCCAAGATCTAGCGGGAGGGAGGGAGCAGTTCTTC.

The chain recombines TRBV5-1 with TRBJ2-6; 8 nucleotides match TRBD2. This CDR3 has 19 residues. V lost 0 bases, J lost 0 bases, and 8 bases stayed unmatched. The germline V gene has CDR1 SGHRS and CDR2 YFSETQ. CDR3: CASSLDPAGVFSGANVLTF. The DNA of the CDR3 is TGCGCCAGCAGCTTGGATCCAGCGGGAGTTTTCTCTGGGGCCAACGTCCTGACTTTC. Using reference TRBV5-1 and TRBJ2-6 for the parts outside the CDR3, the full variable domain is KAGVTQTPRYLIKTRGQQVTLSCSPISGHRSVSWYQQTPGQGLQFLFEYFSETQRNKGNFPGRFSGRQFSNSRSEMNVSTLELGDSALYLCASSLDPAGVFSGANVLTFGAGSRLTVL.

The DNA for the CDR3 is TGCGCCAGCAGCTTCACTAGCGGGGTTGGGGAGCAGTACTTC. Its protein product is CASSFTSGVGEQYF. This chain joins TRBV5-1 and TRBJ2-7, with 10 nucleotides matching TRBD2. CDR3 length: 14 residues. Germline CDR1 and CDR2: SGHRS and YFSETQ. Trimming took 2 bases from V and 7 from J; bases not matched to a gene: 6.

This chain links TRBV27 with TRBJ1-2; 10 bases are shared with TRBD1. J lost 5 bases, V lost 8 bases, and 14 bases had no gene match. Germline values: CDR1 MNHEY, CDR2 SMNVEV (reference sequence). This CDR3 contains 16 residues. The CDR3 nucleotides are TGTGCCAGCCCCGTGGGGGACAGGGGAGGAGGATATGGCTACACCTTC. It encodes CASPVGDRGGGYGYTF.

The chain combines TRBV28 with TRBJ1-1; possible D gene TRBD1, 5 bases. The CDR3 loop spans 14 amino acids. Germline assignment: CDR1 MDHEN and CDR2 SYDVKM. With 3 bases removed from V and 1 base from J, the gap between germline ends came to 9 bases. CDR3 DNA: TGTGCCAGCAGTTTCCAGGGCCAGAACACTGAAGCTTTCTTT. Protein product: CASSFQGQNTEAFF.

The chain is built from TRBV6-5 and TRBJ1-4; D unresolved. This CDR3 is 14 amino acids long. Germline CDR1 MNHEY, CDR2 SVGAGI. Trimming shortened V by 7 bases and J by 5 bases, and 14 bases separated the two germline ends. For the CDR3, the DNA is TGTGCCAGCACCTCGGCGAGGGAGAATGAAAAACTGTTTTTT. Translating gives CASTSARENEKLFF.

This chain uses TRBV5-1 with TRBJ2-5; D is unresolved. Trimming took 0 bases from V and 1 from J, leaving 7 bases between them. CDR1 and CDR2 (germline): SGHRS, YFSETQ. The CDR3 loop spans 14 amino acids. DNA for the CDR3: TGCGCCAGCAGCTTGGCTCCCGGCCAAGAGACCCAGTACTTC. This encodes CASSLAPGQETQYF.

This rearrangement joins TRBV7-2 to TRBJ2-1; a weak D match, TRBD1 (6 bases). This CDR3 has 15 amino acids. V lost 2 bases and J 3 bases, leaving 11 bases between the germline ends. Per the germline V gene, CDR1 is SGHTA and CDR2 is FQGNSA. The CDR3 loop is CASSLSEDSYNEQFF. Written as DNA, the CDR3 is TGTGCCAGCAGCTTATCAGAGGACAGCTACAATGAGCAGTTCTTC.

This chain links TRBV5-6 with TRBJ2-5; 11 nucleotides align to TRBD1. Germline V CDR1 and CDR2: SGHDT, YYEEEE. CDR3 length equals 16 residues. With V trimmed by 4 bases and J by 5 bases, 10 bases remained unmatched. This CDR3 reads CASSPGQGAIGETQYF. DNA for the CDR3: TGTGCCAGCAGCCCAGGACAGGGGGCGATTGGGGAGACCCAGTACTTC. Supplemented by reference TRBV5-6 and TRBJ2-5, the full variable domain reads DAGVTQSPTHLIKTRGQQVTLRCSPKSGHDTVSWYQQALGQGPQFIFQYYEEEERQRGNFPDRFSGHQFPNYSSELNVNALLLGDSALYLCASSPGQGAIGETQYFGPGTRLLVL.

The genes are TRBV18 and TRBJ2-1; no reliable D call. V lost 6 bases and J 0 bases, leaving 12 bases between the germline ends. The V gene's germline CDR1 is KGHSH and CDR2 LQKENI. CDR3 size: 15 residues. This chain's CDR3 is CASSPPLGSYNEQFF. In nucleotides, the CDR3 is TGTGCCAGCTCGCCCCCCCTCGGCTCCTACAATGAGCAGTTCTTC.